This T cell receptor beta chain was identified during a study of blood T cells in healthy people across ages. Next came a second PCR, run for roughly 6 to 11 cycles, which used a sample-barcoded 5' primer along with a J-beta primer mix. A single record per CDR3 protein comes from TCRdb applying MiXCR to the 5' RACE reads. Of approximately 830,000 distinct CDR3 sequences in the sample, around 62% were seen once. V was pared by 5 bases and J by 3 bases, with 12 bases between. CDR1 is SQVTM and CDR2 is ANQGSEA in the germline V gene. The CDR3 sequence is 13 residues long. This clonotype occurred a few times.

Material for sequencing was blood. V gene TRBV29-1 combines with J gene TRBJ2-3, with D maybe TRBD2 (5 bases). The clonotype originates from a man in his thirties or forties in good health. DNA of the CDR3: TGCAGCGTTCTCCGGGATGGGACAGATACGCAGTATTTT. Translation: CSVLRDGTDTQYF.